Below are 28 T cell receptor beta chains sequenced from a single sample in a study of blood T cell repertoires in COVID-19. Here immunoSEQ multiplex PCR was the method, and the copy in TCRdb shows in-frame clones only, minus some. This table has around 250,000 clones, approximately 84% appearing once. The specimen sequenced was peripheral blood. These receptors were taken from a woman aged 80 or older with acute or convalescent COVID-19.

The rearrangement links TRBV7-2 to TRBJ2-5; TRBD2 matches at 10 bases. Germline V gene sequence: CDR1 SGHTA, CDR2 FQGNSA. The V gene end was trimmed by 3 bases and the J gene end by 3 bases; junction bases not matched to a gene: 1. This CDR3 has 14 amino acids. The CDR3 loop is CASSFTSGKETQYF. CDR3 DNA sequence: TGTGCCAGCAGCTTCACTAGCGGGAAAGAGACCCAGTACTTC.

This clone occurred once. The rearrangement uses TRBV7-9 and TRBJ1-4; D possibly corresponds to TRBD1 (6 bases). This CDR3 has 17 residues. The germline V and J ends were trimmed by 5 bases and 0 bases, with 16 bases remaining between them. Germline V lookup: CDR1 SEHNR, CDR2 FQNEAQ (reference sequence). The CDR3 is CASSVDSRGPTNEKLFF. DNA for the CDR3: TGTGCCAGCAGCGTGGACAGCAGAGGCCCAACTAATGAAAAACTGTTTTTT.

This clone was detected only a few times. The gene calls are TRBV6-4 and TRBJ1-2, with 10 bases lining up with TRBD1. The germline CDR1 and CDR2 sequences are MRHNA and SNTAGT. The length of the CDR3 is 14 residues. V was clipped by 7 bases and J by 3 bases; unmatched bases: 5. For the CDR3, the DNA is TGTGCCAGCAAATTGACAGGGGGCGACTATGGCTACACCTTC. It translates to CASKLTGGDYGYTF.

This chain links TRBV2 with TRBJ1-1; D call uncertain. V lost 2 bases and J lost 4, with 17 bases in between. Per germline, CDR1 SNHLY and CDR2 FYNNEI. The CDR3 consists of 16 residues. This chain's CDR3 is CASSEFAGIRITEAFF. In DNA, the CDR3 is TGTGCCAGCAGTGAATTTGCGGGTATTAGGATCACTGAAGCTTTCTTT.

CDR3 sequence (DNA): TGCGCCAGCAGCCCCCAGGGGGCTGAAGCTTTCTTT. Translation: CASSPQGAEAFF. V usage is TRBV5-1 and J usage is TRBJ1-1, with 7 bases aligning to TRBD1. CDR1 is SGHRS, CDR2 YFSETQ, per germline. CDR3 length: 12 amino acids. Trimming at V came to 4 bases and at J to 6 bases, leaving 3 bases not matched to a gene.

The chain joins TRBV7-2 to TRBJ2-7, with TRBD2 matching 10 bases. After removal of 3 bases from V and 3 bases from J, the junction contained 2 bases not matched to a gene. This CDR3 contains 14 residues. Germline V CDR1 and CDR2: SGHTA, FQGNSA. CDR3 residues: CASSLSSGSYEQYF. Here the CDR3 DNA reads TGTGCCAGCAGCTTGTCTAGCGGGAGCTACGAGCAGTACTTC.

V gene TRBV4-2 combines with J gene TRBJ2-7, with 9 bases aligning to TRBD1. Losses at the gene ends were 0 bases for V and 4 bases for J; bases not matched to a gene: 10. The CDR3 is 17 amino acids. Per the germline V gene, CDR1 is LGHNA and CDR2 is YNFKEQ. CDR3 region: CASSQDPSGQGLYEQYF. CDR3 in DNA: TGTGCCAGCAGCCAAGATCCGTCGGGACAGGGTCTTTACGAGCAGTACTTC.

The rearrangement uses TRBV14 and TRBJ1-6; D remains unclear. The CDR3 has 15 amino acids. Deletions cut 1 base from V and 0 bases from J, with 4 bases between. CDR1 and CDR2 (germline): SGHDN, FVKESK. CDR3 residues: CASSQGASYNSPLHF. The CDR3 region has the DNA TGTGCCAGCAGCCAAGGGGCCTCCTATAATTCACCCCTCCACTTT.

This chain joins TRBV7-8 and TRBJ1-3, with TRBD1 as a possible D gene (5 bases). The V and J ends lost 3 bases and 0 bases respectively, with 12 bases between them. The V gene's germline CDR1 is SGHVS and CDR2 FQNEAQ. This CDR3 comprises 16 residues. The CDR3 region is CASSLASGSSGNTIYF. DNA of the CDR3: TGTGCCAGCAGCTTGGCCTCAGGGTCCTCTGGAAACACCATATATTTT. Combining the CDR3 with reference TRBV7-8 and TRBJ1-3 gives the whole variable domain GAGVSQSPRYKVAKRGQDVALRCDPISGHVSLFWYQQALGQGPEFLTYFQNEAQLDKSGLPSDRFFAERPEGSVSTLKIQRTQQEDSAVYLCASSLASGSSGNTIYFGEGSWLTVV.

The chain links TRBV4-1 to TRBJ2-1, with D unresolved. CDR3 length: 16 amino acids. Trimming took off 0 bases at V and 1 base at J, with 10 bases between the two ends. Looked up from germline, CDR1 is MGHRA and CDR2 is YSYEKL. The DNA for the CDR3 is TGCGCCAGCAGCCAAGATCCGGCTAGGTCCTACAATGAGCAGTTCTTC. Residues: CASSQDPARSYNEQFF.

This chain connects TRBV3-1 (or the pseudogene TRBV3-2) to TRBJ1-2; D might be TRBD1 (5 bases). Per germline, CDR1 LGHDT and CDR2 YNNKEL (reference sequence). Between the trimmed V and J ends, which lost 0 bases and 0 bases, there was a span of 8 bases. The CDR3 totals 15 residues. CDR3 sequence reads: CASSQDSTANYGYTF. In DNA, the CDR3 is TGTGCCAGCAGCCAAGATTCGACAGCTAACTATGGCTACACCTTC.

The chain couples TRBV27 to TRBJ1-6; 11 nucleotides align to TRBD1. Trimming cost V 7 bases and J 5 bases; bases outside gene matches: 4. There are 15 residues in the CDR3. CDR1 is MNHEY and CDR2 is SMNVEV in the germline V gene (reference sequence). CDR3 amino acids: CASNGQGANNSPLHF. CDR3 sequence (DNA): TGTGCCAGCAACGGACAGGGGGCGAATAATTCACCCCTCCACTTT.

This chain connects TRBV6-6 to TRBJ2-7, with 7 bases lining up with TRBD2. The length of the CDR3 is 17 residues. The V gene's germline CDR1 is MNHNY and CDR2 SVGAGI (reference sequence). After removal of 5 bases from V and 0 bases from J, the junction contained 13 bases not matched to a gene. The CDR3 is CASSPPRRAGRSYEQYF. The CDR3 nucleotides are TGTGCCAGCAGTCCCCCACGACGAGCGGGGCGCTCCTACGAGCAGTACTTC.

V and J are TRBV29-1 and TRBJ2-2, with D perhaps matching TRBD2 (5 bases). This CDR3 spans 15 amino acids. V was cut by 2 bases and J by 0 bases, with 10 bases left in between. The germline V gene encodes CDR1 SQVTM and CDR2 ANQGSEA. The CDR3 sequence is CSVELPEANTGELFF. CDR3 coding DNA: TGCAGCGTTGAACTACCGGAGGCGAACACCGGGGAGCTGTTTTTT.

This clone was detected once. The rearrangement uses TRBV28 and TRBJ1-2, with unresolved D. Germline V gene data show CDR1 as MDHEN and CDR2 as SYDVKM. V was clipped by 2 bases and J by 0 bases, with 7 bases between them. The CDR3 loop spans 14 amino acids. The chain's CDR3 is CASSLPGTNYGYTF. The DNA of the CDR3 is TGTGCCAGCAGTTTACCAGGCACTAACTATGGCTACACCTTC.

CDR3 sequence: CASSPSGTGSYEQYF. The CDR3 nucleotides are TGTGCCAGCAGTCCTTCTGGGACAGGGTCTTACGAGCAGTACTTC. V and J are TRBV6-6 and TRBJ2-7, with 9 bases fitting TRBD1. Germline V CDR1 and CDR2: MNHNY, SVGAGI (reference sequence). Trimming cost V 5 bases and J 4 bases; bases outside gene matches: 9. The CDR3 consists of 15 residues.

The chain has TRBV11-3 and TRBJ2-7, with D tentatively TRBD1 (5 bases). V was shortened by 0 bases and J by 3 bases, with 9 bases between the two germline ends. Germline CDR1 reads SGHNT; CDR2 reads YENEEA. This CDR3 is 14 amino acids long. The CDR3 DNA sequence: TGTGCCAGCAGCTTAGATTCAGGGAACTACGAGCAGTACTTC. Amino acids: CASSLDSGNYEQYF.

This clone was seen a handful of times. The genes are TRBV28 and TRBJ2-3; D gene uncertain. This CDR3 has 17 residues. The germline V gene encodes CDR1 MDHEN and CDR2 SYDVKM. V gave up 4 bases and J gave up 0 bases, with 17 bases separating them. The CDR3, as DNA: TGTGCCAGCAGTTCACCTCGGCAGAGGCCTAGCACAGATACGCAGTATTTT. Amino acids: CASSSPRQRPSTDTQYF.

This clone was observed a few times. This chain uses TRBV7-9 with TRBJ1-2; 7 bases are shared with TRBD1. The CDR3 totals 13 residues. J was trimmed by 7 bases and V by 5 bases; bases with no gene match: 7. Germline V gene lookup returns CDR1 SEHNR and CDR2 FQNEAQ (reference sequence). In DNA form, the CDR3 reads TGTGCCAGCAGCCTCCTGACAGGGTCTGGCTACACCTTC. Encoded protein: CASSLLTGSGYTF.

A single count supports this clone. The gene calls are TRBV30 and TRBJ1-6; D perhaps matches TRBD1 (6 bases). The CDR3 has 15 residues. Germline lookup yields CDR1 GTSNPN and CDR2 SVGIG (reference sequence). Trimming removed 0 bases from V and 9 bases from J, with 15 bases in between. The CDR3 loop is CAWSVGFAGASPLHF. The DNA of the CDR3 is TGTGCCTGGAGTGTAGGGTTTGCAGGGGCTTCACCCCTCCACTTT.

This rearrangement joins TRBV6-5 to TRBJ2-3, with unresolved D. The CDR3 has 12 residues. Trimming shortened V by 6 bases and J by 2 bases, and 6 bases separated the two germline ends. Per germline, CDR1 MNHEY and CDR2 SVGAGI. DNA for the CDR3: TGTGCCAGCAGCCTATACACAGATACGCAGTATTTT. Translated, it gives CASSLYTDTQYF.

The rearrangement joins TRBV18 to TRBJ2-1, with TRBD2 identical over 7 bases. The J segment lost 1 base and the V segment lost 5 bases, leaving 5 bases of the junction unmatched. The CDR3 length is 15 residues. Germline V gives CDR1 KGHSH, CDR2 LQKENI. The CDR3 region has the DNA TGTGCCAGCTCATCTTTAGCGGGTTCCTACAATGAGCAGTTCTTC. Its protein is CASSSLAGSYNEQFF.

This rearrangement joins TRBV18 to TRBJ2-7, with 8 bases aligning to TRBD1. The length of the CDR3 is 15 residues. J gave up 0 bases and V 6 bases, and 7 bases lay outside the gene matches. Germline lookup yields CDR1 KGHSH and CDR2 LQKENI. CDR3 in amino acids: CASSQDRARSYEQYF. The CDR3 nucleotides are TGTGCCAGCTCCCAGGACAGGGCGCGCTCCTACGAGCAGTACTTC.

The CDR3 DNA is TGTGCCAGCTCACCGGGAGGGGACGAAAAACTGTTTTTT. Its protein is CASSPGGDEKLFF. The chain combines TRBV18 with TRBJ1-4; D possibly corresponds to TRBD1 (5 bases). Looked up from germline, CDR1 is KGHSH and CDR2 is LQKENI. The CDR3 is 13 amino acids. Trimming removed 3 bases from V and 8 bases from J, with 10 bases in between.

The chain employs TRBV28 and TRBJ1-1; maybe TRBD1 (5 bases). The CDR3 spans 12 residues. From germline, CDR1 is MDHEN and CDR2 SYDVKM. Trimming shortened V by 2 bases and J by 6 bases, and 7 bases separated the two germline ends. The CDR3 loop reads CASSLQGPEAFF. In nucleotides, the CDR3 is TGTGCCAGCAGTTTACAGGGCCCTGAAGCTTTCTTT. Filled out from reference TRBV28 and TRBJ1-1, the complete variable domain reads DVKVTQSSRYLVKRTGEKVFLECVQDMDHENMFWYRQDPGLGLRLIYFSYDVKMKEKGDIPEGYSVSREKKERFSLILESASTNQTSMYLCASSLQGPEAFFGQGTRLTVV.

The V and J genes are TRBV29-1 and TRBJ2-3; unclear D gene. The germline V gene has CDR1 SQVTM and CDR2 ANQGSEA. The CDR3 spans 12 residues. Trimming shortened V by 6 bases and J by 3 bases, and 10 bases separated the two germline ends. The CDR3 loop is CSVVLGTDTQYF. The CDR3 bases are TGCAGCGTGGTACTCGGGACAGATACGCAGTATTTT.

The J gene is TRBJ1-4, the V gene TRBV1. TRBV1 is classified as a pseudogene. The CDR3 covers 17 residues. CDR3 region: CTSSRDSLQRTNEKLFF. As DNA, the CDR3 is TGCACCAGCAGTCGAGATAGCCTACAGCGGACTAATGAAAAACTGTTTTTT.

CDR3 loop: CASSYTNAQNEKLFF. The DNA of the CDR3 is TGTGCCAGCAGCTACACCAATGCTCAAAATGAAAAACTGTTTTTT. The chain has TRBV7-9 and TRBJ1-4; D remains ambiguous. Germline CDR1 SEHNR, CDR2 FQNEAQ (reference sequence). V was shortened by 4 bases and J by 5 bases, with 14 bases between the two germline ends. This CDR3 spans 15 amino acids.